This is a list of T cell receptor beta chains from one sample in a study of blood T cell repertoires in COVID-19. Profiled with immunoSEQ multiplex PCR; TCRdb holds only in-frame clones, not every one. Seen here are roughly 220,000 clones, around 84% observed once, and the top ten hold less than 20%. Sequencing input: peripheral blood. Receptor source: a man aged 25-45 years with active or convalescent COVID-19. Each CDR3 is given with its conserved first and last residue. Each record gives: J gene, D gene, clone size, V gene, CDR3 DNA, CDR3 protein. D genes are given only for firm matches. Not every row has a clone size; where given, it reads once, few, many or a size class.

TRBJ2-3	.	.	TRBV9	TGTGCCAGCAGCGTATTTATATCAGATACGCAGTATTTT	CASSVFISDTQYF
TRBJ2-1	.	.	TRBV6-6	TGTGCCAGCAGCCGCTCGGGCAGGGACAATGAGCAGTTCTTC	CASSRSGRDNEQFF
TRBJ2-1	.	.	TRBV5-6	TGTGCCAGCAGCTTGGGGCGGGGAAGGAATGAGCAGTTCTTC	CASSLGRGRNEQFF
TRBJ1-6	.	.	TRBV5-1	TGCGCCAGCAGCTTGGAAGGACAGTATAATTCACCCCTCCACTTT	CASSLEGQYNSPLHF
TRBJ1-1	TRBD1	.	TRBV11-2	TGTGCCAGCCAGCCACAGGGGGATACTGAAGCTTTCTTT	CASQPQGDTEAFF
TRBJ1-1	.	.	TRBV4-3	TGCGCCAGCAGCCAAGAGGGCGTATCGAACACTGAAGCTTTCTTT	CASSQEGVSNTEAFF
TRBJ2-5	.	.	TRBV28	TGTGCCAGCAGCCTACAGGTTCCCCGGACCCAGTACTTC	CASSLQVPRTQYF
TRBJ1-2	.	once	TRBV6-6	TGTGCCAGCAGTTACGGGGCCCACTATGGCTACACCTTC	CASSYGAHYGYTF
TRBJ2-3	TRBD2	.	TRBV5-1	TGCGCCAGCAGCTTGGGTAGCGGGGGGCCTTCAGATACGCAGTATTTT	CASSLGSGGPSDTQYF
TRBJ2-3	.	.	TRBV6-6	TGTGCCAGCCGCATGGGCAGTGTAGGGGCAGGGGATACGCAGTATTTT	CASRMGSVGAGDTQYF
TRBJ1-2	.	.	TRBV3-1/TRBV3-2	TGTGCCAGCAGCCACGGAGGGGTAGGCTATGGCTACACCTTC	CASSHGGVGYGYTF
TRBJ1-1	.	.	TRBV2	TGTGCCAGCAGTGCGCAGATGAACACTGAAGCTTTCTTT	CASSAQMNTEAFF
TRBJ1-2	TRBD1	few	TRBV2	TGTGCCAGCATTCCAACCGGGACAGGGGGATCTCCTTGGAGAGGCTACACCTTC	CASIPTGTGGSPWRGYTF
TRBJ1-2	.	once	TRBV7-2	TGTGCCAGCAGCTTAGCGTGGGGGGGCTTCTATGGCTACACCTTC	CASSLAWGGFYGYTF
TRBJ2-5	TRBD2	.	TRBV5-4	TGTGCCAGCAGACCTGACTTACGGAGCGGGGGCTCGGGGACCCAGTACTTC	CASRPDLRSGGSGTQYF
TRBJ2-1	.	.	TRBV7-2	TGTGCCAGCAGCTTTATCAGTTCCGGGAGTAAAGGAAATGAGCAGTTCTTC	CASSFISSGSKGNEQFF
TRBJ2-7	.	.	TRBV19	TGTGCCAGTAGTATAGGCAGGGCCTACGAGCAGTACTTC	CASSIGRAYEQYF
TRBJ1-3	.	.	TRBV10-1	TGCGCCAGCAGTGCCGACCAGGTAAATCGCGGGCCCTCTGGAAACACCATATATTTT	CASSADQVNRGPSGNTIYF
TRBJ2-3	TRBD2	.	TRBV5-1	TGCGCCAGCAGTTCCGGAGCGGGGTCAGATACGCAGTATTTT	CASSSGAGSDTQYF
TRBJ2-5	.	.	TRBV5-1	TGCGCCAGCAGCTTCGGAGGGGGCGCGGGAGAGACCCAGTACTTC	CASSFGGGAGETQYF
TRBJ2-2	.	once	TRBV24-1	TGTGCCTCCCGGGACACGGGAACCGGGGAGCTGTTTTTT	CASRDTGTGELFF
TRBJ2-7	.	.	TRBV27	TGTGCCAGCAGGGGGGCCCAGGGAAGAAGCTACGAGCAGTACTTC	CASRGAQGRSYEQYF
TRBJ2-3	TRBD2	.	TRBV9	TGTGCCAGCAGCGGAGGAGCGGGAGTTGGCACAGATACGCAGTATTTT	CASSGGAGVGTDTQYF
TRBJ2-2	TRBD1	.	TRBV9	TGTGCCAGCAGCGCAGGGACAGGGGACACCGGGGAGCTGTTTTTT	CASSAGTGDTGELFF
TRBJ1-2	.	.	TRBV4-3	TGCGCCAGCAGCCAAGAGCAAGAGACAGCGCTCCCCTATGGCTACACCTTC	CASSQEQETALPYGYTF
TRBJ1-2	TRBD1	.	TRBV2	TGTGCCGCCACAGGGGATAACTATGGCTACACCTTC	CAATGDNYGYTF
TRBJ2-1	.	.	TRBV9	TGTGCCAGCAGCACCCATGCGGGGCTCAATGAGCAGTTCTTC	CASSTHAGLNEQFF
TRBJ1-2	.	.	TRBV28	TGTGCCAGCAGTTTAAGGGGGGGCGGTAGCTATGGCTACACCTTC	CASSLRGGGSYGYTF
TRBJ2-5	.	.	TRBV10-3	TGTGCCATCGGTGTGGGCGGGGGCCTTGGGGAGACCCAGTACTTC	CAIGVGGGLGETQYF
TRBJ1-1	.	.	TRBV6-2/TRBV6-3	TGTGCCAGCAGTTACTACGGACAGCTAAACACTGAAGCTTTCTTT	CASSYYGQLNTEAFF
TRBJ1-1	.	.	TRBV14	TGTGCCAGCAGCCTGAGTCTGAACACTGAAGCTTTCTTT	CASSLSLNTEAFF
TRBJ1-6	.	.	TRBV27	TGTGCCAGCAGTTTCGGCGGGGGCCTCTCCTATAATTCACCCCTCCACTTT	CASSFGGGLSYNSPLHF
TRBJ1-4	.	.	TRBV4-3	TGCGCCAGCAGCCAGGACCGAGGGAATGAAAAACTGTTTTTT	CASSQDRGNEKLFF
TRBJ2-1	.	.	TRBV27	TGTGCCTGTCGTACTTATCAGGGAAATGAGCAGTTCTTC	CACRTYQGNEQFF
TRBJ1-6	.	.	TRBV10-2	TGCGCCAGCAGTGCTTACAGTATCAGCTCCTATAATTCACCCCTCCACTTT	CASSAYSISSYNSPLHF
TRBJ1-2	.	.	TRBV11-2	TGTGCCAGCAGCCCCCCCGGGGACTATGGCTACACCTTC	CASSPPGDYGYTF
TRBJ2-3	.	.	TRBV7-2	TGTGCCAGCAGCTTAGGAACGGGGGGCCAGGGAGATACGCAGTATTTT	CASSLGTGGQGDTQYF
TRBJ2-3	TRBD2	.	TRBV7-2	TGTGCCAGCAGCCTGGGGGGGACGGGCACAGATACGCAGTATTTT	CASSLGGTGTDTQYF
TRBJ2-2	.	.	TRBV6-2/TRBV6-3	TGTGCCAGCAGCCCCCCAGGCTTAACCGGGGAGCTGTTTTTT	CASSPPGLTGELFF
TRBJ2-5	.	.	TRBV5-1	TGCGCCAGCAGCCCTCTGGGGTTACGGGAGGAGACCCAGTACTTC	CASSPLGLREETQYF
TRBJ1-1	TRBD1	few	TRBV5-4	TGTGCCAGCAGCTGGACAGGTAGGGCTCTCGGTGAAGCTTTCTTT	CASSWTGRALGEAFF
TRBJ1-5	.	few	TRBV30	TGTGCCTGGGGACTCCAACTTAGCAATCAGCCCCAGCATTTT	CAWGLQLSNQPQHF
TRBJ2-2	TRBD2	.	TRBV12-3/TRBV12-4	TGTGCCGGCAAGCGGGGTAACACCGGGGAGCTGTTTTTT	CAGKRGNTGELFF
TRBJ2-3	TRBD2	.	TRBV4-3	TGCGCCAGCAGCGTACAGCGGGATAGCACAGATACGCAGTATTTT	CASSVQRDSTDTQYF
TRBJ1-5	.	.	TRBV24-1	TGTGCCACCAGTCAGACTACGATAAGCAATCAGCCCCAGCATTTT	CATSQTTISNQPQHF
TRBJ1-3	.	.	TRBV2	TGTGCCAGCAGTCGAGGGAGGGCTGGAAACACCATATATTTT	CASSRGRAGNTIYF
TRBJ1-1	.	few	TRBV7-2	TGTGCCAGCAGCTTAGCGCGGGGTGCGGGCACTGAAGCTTTCTTT	CASSLARGAGTEAFF
TRBJ1-1	.	once	TRBV15	TGTGCCACCAGCAGAGATGGTCGGGGAAACACTGAAGCTTTCTTT	CATSRDGRGNTEAFF